This T cell receptor beta chain stems from a study of shared clonotypes between healthy human individuals. Deep was the level used in running the assay. TCRdb's copy holds only in-frame clones and misses some; the assay was immunoSEQ multiplex PCR. Here the sample spans about 490,000 clones, around three quarters being singletons. In germline, CDR1 is MNHEY, CDR2 SVGAGI. The CDR3 is 13 amino acids. V was trimmed by 8 bases and J by 5 bases, leaving 13 bases between them. This TCR came from a middle-aged woman in good health. Some clones in this sample may be carry-over from other donors' samples. This chain links TRBV6-5 with TRBJ1-5; D unresolved. The sample comprised PBMCs. The CDR3: CASAQAGYQPQHF. The CDR3 coding sequence is TGTGCCAGCGCCCAAGCGGGGTATCAGCCCCAGCATTTT.